The 3 T cell receptor beta chains reported below all come from one sample, sequenced in a study of blood T cell repertoires in COVID-19. Sequencing was performed with immunoSEQ multiplex PCR; in TCRdb, only in-frame clones are kept and a portion is missing. The table records 250,000 or so clones, 75% to 90% of them present only once. Sequencing input: peripheral blood. These receptors were taken from a man younger than 45 with COVID-19, enrolled during active disease.

The gene calls are TRBV5-6 and TRBJ2-7; D not resolved. With 3 bases removed from V and 0 bases from J, the gap between germline ends came to 13 bases. CDR3 length: 15 residues. From germline, CDR1 is SGHDT and CDR2 YYEEEE. CDR3 protein: CASSSRLLSSYEQYF. The DNA of the CDR3 is TGTGCCAGCAGCTCCCGACTGCTTAGCTCCTACGAGCAGTACTTC.

The V and J genes are TRBV28 and TRBJ2-7; D is possibly TRBD1 (5 bases). The V and J ends lost 4 bases and 5 bases respectively, with 12 bases between them. The germline CDR1 and CDR2 sequences are MDHEN and SYDVKM. The CDR3 spans 13 residues. The CDR3 DNA reads as TGTGCCAGCAGTTCCCCTCAGGGTAACGAGCAGTACTTC. It specifies CASSSPQGNEQYF.

This chain connects TRBV9 to TRBJ2-1; a weak D match, TRBD2 (7 bases). The CDR3 has 15 amino acids. Germline V CDR1 and CDR2: SGDLS, YYNGEE. Trimming took off 4 bases at V and 3 bases at J, with 14 bases between the two ends. The CDR3 DNA sequence: TGTGCCAGCAGCAAAGGGGGGGCCAACTACAATGAGCAGTTCTTC. It encodes CASSKGGANYNEQFF.